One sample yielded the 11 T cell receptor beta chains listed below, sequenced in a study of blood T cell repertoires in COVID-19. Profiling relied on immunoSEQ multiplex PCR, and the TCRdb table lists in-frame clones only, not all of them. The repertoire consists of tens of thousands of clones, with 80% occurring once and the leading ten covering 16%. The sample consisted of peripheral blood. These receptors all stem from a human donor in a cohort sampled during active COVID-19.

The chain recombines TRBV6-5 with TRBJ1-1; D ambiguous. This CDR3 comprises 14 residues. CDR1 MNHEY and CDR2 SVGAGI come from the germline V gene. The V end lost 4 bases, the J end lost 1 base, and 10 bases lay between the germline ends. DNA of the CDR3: TGTGCCAGCAGTTTAACAGCTAAGAACACTGAAGCTTTCTTT. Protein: CASSLTAKNTEAFF.

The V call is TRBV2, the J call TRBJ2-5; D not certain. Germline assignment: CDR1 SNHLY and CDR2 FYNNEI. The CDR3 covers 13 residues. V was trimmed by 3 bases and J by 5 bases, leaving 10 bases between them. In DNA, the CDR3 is TGTGCCAGCAGTGAGAGCTTAGTGGAGACCCAGTACTTC. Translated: CASSESLVETQYF.

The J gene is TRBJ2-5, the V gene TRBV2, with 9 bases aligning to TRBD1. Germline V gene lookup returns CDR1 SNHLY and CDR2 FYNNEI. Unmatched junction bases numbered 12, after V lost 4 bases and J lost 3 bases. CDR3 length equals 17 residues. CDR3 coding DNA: TGTGCCAGCAGTGTCCAGACATTTGGGACAGGGAAAGAGACCCAGTACTTC. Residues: CASSVQTFGTGKETQYF.

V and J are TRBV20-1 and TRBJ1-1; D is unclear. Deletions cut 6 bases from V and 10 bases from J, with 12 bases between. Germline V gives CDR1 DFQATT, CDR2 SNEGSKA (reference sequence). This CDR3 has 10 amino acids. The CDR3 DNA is TGCAGTGCCCTATTAACGGGAGCTTTCTTT. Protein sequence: CSALLTGAFF.

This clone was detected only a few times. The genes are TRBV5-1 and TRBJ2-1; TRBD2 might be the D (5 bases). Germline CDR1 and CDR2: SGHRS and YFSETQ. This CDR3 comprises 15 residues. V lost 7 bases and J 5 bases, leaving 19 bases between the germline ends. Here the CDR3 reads CASSLTGVSHNEQFF. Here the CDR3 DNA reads TGCGCCAGCTCTCTTACCGGGGTCTCGCACAATGAGCAGTTCTTC.

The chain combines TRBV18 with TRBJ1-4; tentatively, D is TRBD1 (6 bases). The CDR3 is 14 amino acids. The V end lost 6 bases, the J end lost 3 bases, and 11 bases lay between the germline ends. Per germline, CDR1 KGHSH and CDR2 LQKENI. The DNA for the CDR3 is TGTGCCAGCTCGTCCGGGACATCTAATGAAAAACTGTTTTTT. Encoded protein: CASSSGTSNEKLFF.

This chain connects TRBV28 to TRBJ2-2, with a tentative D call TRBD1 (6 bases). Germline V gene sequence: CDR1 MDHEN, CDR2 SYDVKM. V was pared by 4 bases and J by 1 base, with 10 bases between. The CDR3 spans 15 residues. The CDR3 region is CASSSQGQNTGELFF. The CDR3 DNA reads TGTGCCAGCAGTTCCCAGGGGCAGAACACCGGGGAGCTGTTTTTT.

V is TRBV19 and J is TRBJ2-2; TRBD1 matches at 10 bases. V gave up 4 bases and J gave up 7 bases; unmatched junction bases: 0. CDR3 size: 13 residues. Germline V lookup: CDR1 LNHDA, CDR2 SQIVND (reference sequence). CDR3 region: CASSRDRGGELFF. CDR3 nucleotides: TGTGCCAGTAGTAGGGACAGGGGCGGGGAGCTGTTTTTT.

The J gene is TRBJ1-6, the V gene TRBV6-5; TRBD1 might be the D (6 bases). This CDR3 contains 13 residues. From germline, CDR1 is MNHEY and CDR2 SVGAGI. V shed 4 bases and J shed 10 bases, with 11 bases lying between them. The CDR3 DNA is TGTGCCAGCAGTTTACACAGGGTCTCACCCCTCCACTTT. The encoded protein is CASSLHRVSPLHF.

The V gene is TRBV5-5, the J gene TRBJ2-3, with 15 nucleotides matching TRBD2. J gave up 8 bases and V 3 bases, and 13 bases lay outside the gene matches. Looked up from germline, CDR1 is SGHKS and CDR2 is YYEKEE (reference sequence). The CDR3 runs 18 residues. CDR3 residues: CASSSGLAGGPLSGTQYF. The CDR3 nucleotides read TGTGCCAGCAGCTCAGGACTAGCGGGGGGGCCGTTATCGGGTACGCAGTATTTT.

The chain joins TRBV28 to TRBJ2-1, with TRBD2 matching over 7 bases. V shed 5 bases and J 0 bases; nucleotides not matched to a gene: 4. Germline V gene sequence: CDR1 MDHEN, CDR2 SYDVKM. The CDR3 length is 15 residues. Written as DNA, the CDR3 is TGTGCCAGCAGTAGAGCGGGATACTCCTACAATGAGCAGTTCTTC. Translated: CASSRAGYSYNEQFF. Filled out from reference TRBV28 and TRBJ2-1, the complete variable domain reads DVKVTQSSRYLVKRTGEKVFLECVQDMDHENMFWYRQDPGLGLRLIYFSYDVKMKEKGDIPEGYSVSREKKERFSLILESASTNQTSMYLCASSRAGYSYNEQFFGPGTRLTVL.